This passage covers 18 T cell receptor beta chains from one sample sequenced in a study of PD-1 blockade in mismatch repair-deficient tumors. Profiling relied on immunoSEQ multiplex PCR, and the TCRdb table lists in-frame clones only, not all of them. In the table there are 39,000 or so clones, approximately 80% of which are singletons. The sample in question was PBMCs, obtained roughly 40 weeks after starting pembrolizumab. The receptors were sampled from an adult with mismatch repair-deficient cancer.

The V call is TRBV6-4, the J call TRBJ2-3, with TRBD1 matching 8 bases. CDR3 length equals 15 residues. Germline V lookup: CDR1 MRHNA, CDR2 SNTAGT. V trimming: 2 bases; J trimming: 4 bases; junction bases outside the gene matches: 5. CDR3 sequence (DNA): TGTGCCAGCAGTGACACAGCACAGGGGGCAGATACGCAGTATTTT. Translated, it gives CASSDTAQGADTQYF.

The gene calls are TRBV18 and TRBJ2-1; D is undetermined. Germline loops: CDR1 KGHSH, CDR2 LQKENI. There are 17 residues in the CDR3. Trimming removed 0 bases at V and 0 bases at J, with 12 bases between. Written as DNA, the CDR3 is TGTGCCAGCTCACCACCCATAGCTTTTAGCTCCTACAATGAGCAGTTCTTC. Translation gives CASSPPIAFSSYNEQFF. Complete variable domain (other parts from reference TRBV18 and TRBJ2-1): NAGVMQNPRHLVRRRGQEARLRCSPMKGHSHVYWYRQLPEEGLKFMVYLQKENIIDESGMPKERFSAEFPKEGPSILRIQQVVRGDSAAYFCASSPPIAFSSYNEQFFGPGTRLTVL.

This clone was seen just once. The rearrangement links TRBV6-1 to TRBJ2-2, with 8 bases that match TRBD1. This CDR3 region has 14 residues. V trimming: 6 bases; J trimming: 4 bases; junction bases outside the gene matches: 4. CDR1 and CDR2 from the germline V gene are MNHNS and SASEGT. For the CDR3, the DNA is TGTGCCAGCAGCCGGGACAGGCGCACCGGGGAGCTGTTTTTT. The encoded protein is CASSRDRRTGELFF.

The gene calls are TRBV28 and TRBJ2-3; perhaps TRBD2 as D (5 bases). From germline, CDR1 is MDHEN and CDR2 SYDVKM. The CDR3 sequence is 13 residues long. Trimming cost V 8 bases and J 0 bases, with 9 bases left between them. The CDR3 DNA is TGTGCCAGCGCCGGAGGTAGCACAGATACGCAGTATTTT. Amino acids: CASAGGSTDTQYF.

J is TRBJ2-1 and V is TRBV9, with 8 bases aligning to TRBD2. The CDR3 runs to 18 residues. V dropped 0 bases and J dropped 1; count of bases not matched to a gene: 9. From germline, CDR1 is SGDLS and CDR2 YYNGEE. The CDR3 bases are TGTGCCAGCAGCGTAGGGTGGTCCGGGACTAGTTCCTACAATGAGCAGTTCTTC. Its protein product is CASSVGWSGTSSYNEQFF.

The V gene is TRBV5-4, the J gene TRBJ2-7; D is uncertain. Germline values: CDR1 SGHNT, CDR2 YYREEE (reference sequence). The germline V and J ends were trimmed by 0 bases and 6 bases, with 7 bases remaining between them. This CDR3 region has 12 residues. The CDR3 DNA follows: TGTGCCAGCAGCTTGGGGCAACGCGAGCAGTACTTC. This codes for CASSLGQREQYF.

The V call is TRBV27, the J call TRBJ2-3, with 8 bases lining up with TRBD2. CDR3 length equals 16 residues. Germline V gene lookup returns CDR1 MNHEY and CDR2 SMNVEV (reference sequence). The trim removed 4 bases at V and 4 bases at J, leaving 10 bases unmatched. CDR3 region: CASSSLKREFADTQYF. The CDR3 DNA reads TGTGCCAGCAGTTCGCTAAAGCGGGAGTTCGCAGATACGCAGTATTTT.

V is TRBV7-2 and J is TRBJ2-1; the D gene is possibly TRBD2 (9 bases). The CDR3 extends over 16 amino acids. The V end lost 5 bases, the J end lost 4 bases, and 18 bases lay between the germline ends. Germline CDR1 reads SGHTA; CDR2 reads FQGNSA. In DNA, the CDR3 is TGTGCCAGCAGCCAGGGGGCTAGCGGGGCTTACAATGAGCAGTTCTTC. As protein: CASSQGASGAYNEQFF.

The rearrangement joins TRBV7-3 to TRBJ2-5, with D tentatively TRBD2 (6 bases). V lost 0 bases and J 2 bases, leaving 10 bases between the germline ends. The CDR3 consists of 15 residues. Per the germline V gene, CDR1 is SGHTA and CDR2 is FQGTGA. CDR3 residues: CASSLTGGFQETQYF. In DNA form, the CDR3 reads TGTGCCAGCAGCTTAACGGGGGGATTTCAAGAGACCCAGTACTTC.

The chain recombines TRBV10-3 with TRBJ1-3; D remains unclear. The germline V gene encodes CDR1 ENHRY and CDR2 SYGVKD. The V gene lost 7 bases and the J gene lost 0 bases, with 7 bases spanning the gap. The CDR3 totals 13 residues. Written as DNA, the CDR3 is TGTGCCATCAATTCGGTCTCTGGAAACACCATATATTTT. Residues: CAINSVSGNTIYF.

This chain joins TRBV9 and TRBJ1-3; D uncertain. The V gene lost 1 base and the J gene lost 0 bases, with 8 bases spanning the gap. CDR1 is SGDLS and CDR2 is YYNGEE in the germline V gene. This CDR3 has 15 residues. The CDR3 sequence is CASSVSGSSGNTIYF. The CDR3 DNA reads TGTGCCAGCAGCGTAAGCGGCAGCTCTGGAAACACCATATATTTT.

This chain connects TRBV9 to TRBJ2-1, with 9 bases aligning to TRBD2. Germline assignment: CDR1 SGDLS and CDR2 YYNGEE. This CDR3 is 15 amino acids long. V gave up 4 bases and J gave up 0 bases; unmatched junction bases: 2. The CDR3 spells CASSFSGSSYNEQFF. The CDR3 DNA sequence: TGTGCCAGCAGCTTTAGCGGGAGCTCCTACAATGAGCAGTTCTTC.

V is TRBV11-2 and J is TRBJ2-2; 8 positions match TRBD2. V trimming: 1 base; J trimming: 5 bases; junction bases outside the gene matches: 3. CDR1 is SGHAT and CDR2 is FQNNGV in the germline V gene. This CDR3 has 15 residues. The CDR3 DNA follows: TGTGCCAGCAGCTTAGGGAGCGGGAGTACCGGGGAGCTGTTTTTT. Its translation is CASSLGSGSTGELFF. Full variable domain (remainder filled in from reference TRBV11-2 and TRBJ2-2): EAGVAQSPRYKIIEKRQSVAFWCNPISGHATLYWYQQILGQGPKLLIQFQNNGVVDDSQLPKDRFSAERLKGVDSTLKIQPAKLEDSAVYLCASSLGSGSTGELFFGEGSRLTVL.

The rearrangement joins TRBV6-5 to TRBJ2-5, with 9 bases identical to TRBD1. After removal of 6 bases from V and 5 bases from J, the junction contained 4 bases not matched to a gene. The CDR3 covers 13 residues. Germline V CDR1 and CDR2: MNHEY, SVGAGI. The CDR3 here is CASRQGAGETQYF. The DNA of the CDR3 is TGTGCCAGCAGACAGGGGGCTGGGGAGACCCAGTACTTC.

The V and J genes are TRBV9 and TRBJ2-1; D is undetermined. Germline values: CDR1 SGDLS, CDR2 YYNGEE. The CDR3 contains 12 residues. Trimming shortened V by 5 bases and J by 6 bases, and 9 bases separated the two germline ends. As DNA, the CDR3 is TGTGCCAGCAGTGCAAGCCTCAATGAGCAGTTCTTC. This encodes CASSASLNEQFF.

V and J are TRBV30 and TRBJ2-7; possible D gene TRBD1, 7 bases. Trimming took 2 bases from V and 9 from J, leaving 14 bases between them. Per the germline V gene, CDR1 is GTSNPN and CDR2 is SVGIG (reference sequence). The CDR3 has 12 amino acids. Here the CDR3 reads CAWSKGARGQYF. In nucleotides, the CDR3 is TGTGCCTGGAGTAAGGGGGCGCGGGGGCAGTACTTC. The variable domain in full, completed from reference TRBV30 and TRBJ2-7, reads SQTIHQWPATLVQPVGSPLSLECTVEGTSNPNLYWYRQAAGRGLQLLFYSVGIGQISSEVPQNLSASRPQDRQFILSSKKLLLSDSGFYLCAWSKGARGQYFGPGTRLTVT.

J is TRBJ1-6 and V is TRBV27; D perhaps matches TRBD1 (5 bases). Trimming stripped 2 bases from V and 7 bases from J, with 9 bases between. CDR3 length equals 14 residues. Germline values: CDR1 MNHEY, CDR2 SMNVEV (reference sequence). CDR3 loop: CASSLRGWNSPLHF. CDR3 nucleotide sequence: TGTGCCAGCAGTTTAAGGGGTTGGAATTCACCCCTCCACTTT.

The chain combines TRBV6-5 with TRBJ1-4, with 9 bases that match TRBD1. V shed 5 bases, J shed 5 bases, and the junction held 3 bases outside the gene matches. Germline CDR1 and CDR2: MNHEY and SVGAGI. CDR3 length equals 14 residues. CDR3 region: CASSDRGMNEKLFF. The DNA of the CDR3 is TGTGCCAGCAGTGACAGGGGGATGAATGAAAAACTGTTTTTT.